A selection of T cell receptor beta chains follows, all from one sample in a study of blood T cell repertoires in COVID-19. Libraries were prepared by immunoSEQ multiplex PCR; TCRdb keeps only in-frame clonotypes and omits some of them. The repertoire holds 250,000 to 300,000 clones, with about 80% as singletons. The source material was PBMCs or T cells enriched from blood (not recorded which). The source of these receptors is a man in his fifties who had recovered from COVID-19. The conserved cysteine and the conserved F or W are not part of the CDR3 here.

TRBJ2-2 | TRBV30 | AGGGPGELF
TRBJ1-2 | TRBV18 | ASSSGTGTSNYGYT
TRBJ1-5 | TRBV19 | ATGKWQPQH
TRBJ1-2 | TRBV30 | AWSYTWGQNYGYT
TRBJ2-5 | TRBV5-6 | ASSRAGGHQETQY
TRBJ2-5 | TRBV5-6 | ASSLAVGVGHRETQY
TRBJ2-2 | TRBV6-5 | ASSYSEGNTGELF
TRBJ2-7 | TRBV10-3 | AIRQSSYEQY
TRBJ1-5 | TRBV6-2/TRBV6-3 | ASSSIQGAVQPQH
TRBJ2-1 | TRBV7-6 | ASSLAPGQGGREQF
TRBJ2-7 | TRBV28 | ASREPGGGNEQY
TRBJ2-4 | TRBV19 | ASSIDAGSKNIQY
TRBJ2-3 | TRBV14 | ASSQDPPGHGTQY
TRBJ1-4 | TRBV4-3 | ASSQQLPTGAGEKLF